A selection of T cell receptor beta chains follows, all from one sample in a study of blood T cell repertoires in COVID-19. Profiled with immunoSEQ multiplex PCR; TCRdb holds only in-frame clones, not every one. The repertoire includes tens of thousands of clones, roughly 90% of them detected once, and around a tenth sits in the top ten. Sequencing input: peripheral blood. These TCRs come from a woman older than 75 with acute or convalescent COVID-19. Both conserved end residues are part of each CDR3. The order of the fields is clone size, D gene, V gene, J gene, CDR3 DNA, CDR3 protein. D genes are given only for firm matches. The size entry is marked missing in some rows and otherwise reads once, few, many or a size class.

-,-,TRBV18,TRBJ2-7,TGTGCCAGCTCTCCCTCCGCGGGGACTTACGAGCAGTACTTC,CASSPSAGTYEQYF
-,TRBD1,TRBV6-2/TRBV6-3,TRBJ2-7,TGTGCCAGCAGTTACCCGACAGGGGGCGTGTACGAGCAGTACTTC,CASSYPTGGVYEQYF
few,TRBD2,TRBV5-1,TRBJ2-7,TGCGCCAGCAGCTTTGGACTAGCGGGAGGGGCCTACGAGCAGTACTTC,CASSFGLAGGAYEQYF
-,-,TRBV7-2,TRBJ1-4,TGTGCCAGCAGCTTTTTCCAGAATGAAAAACTGTTTTTT,CASSFFQNEKLFF
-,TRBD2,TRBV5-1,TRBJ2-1,TGCGCCAGCAGCCCTGGATGGGGACTAGCCTATAATGAGCAGTTCTTC,CASSPGWGLAYNEQFF
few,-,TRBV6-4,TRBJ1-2,TGTGCCAGCAGTGACTCGTCGGGCTACACCTTC,CASSDSSGYTF
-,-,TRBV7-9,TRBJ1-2,TGTGCCAGCAGCTTAGCCCTTTCCTATGGCTACACCTTC,CASSLALSYGYTF
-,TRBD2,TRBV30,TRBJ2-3,TGTGCCTGGAACCCCGCCCCCCAATGGCGGGAGGTTGGCACAGATACGCAGTATTTT,CAWNPAPQWREVGTDTQYF
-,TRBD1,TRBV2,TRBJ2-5,TGTGCCAGCAGTAGGGCCGGGACAGGGGGACAAGAGACCCAGTACTTC,CASSRAGTGGQETQYF
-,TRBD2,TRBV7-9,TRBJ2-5,TGTGCCAGCAGCGTAGGGACTAGCGGGTATTTGCGGACCCAGTACTTC,CASSVGTSGYLRTQYF
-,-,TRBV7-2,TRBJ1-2,TGTGCCAGCAGCTTAGACCCTACGGGAGGCTACACCTTC,CASSLDPTGGYTF
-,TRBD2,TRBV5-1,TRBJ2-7,TGCGCCAGCAGCTTGACTAGCGATGGTTACGAGCAGTACTTC,CASSLTSDGYEQYF
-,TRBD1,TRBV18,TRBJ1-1,TGTGCCAGCTCACCGGGACAGGGTGGGACTCGAGCTTTCTTT,CASSPGQGGTRAFF
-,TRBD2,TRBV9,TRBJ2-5,TGTGCCAGCAGCGTAGGGCTAGCGGGAGAGGAGACCCAGTACTTC,CASSVGLAGEETQYF
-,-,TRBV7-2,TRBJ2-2,TGTGCCAGCAGCTTGGCGGTCAGGGCCTCGAACACCGGGGAGCTGTTTTTT,CASSLAVRASNTGELFF
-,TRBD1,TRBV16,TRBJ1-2,TGTGCCAGCAGCCCCAGGGGGCGTTGGGAGCTAAATGGCTACACCTTC,CASSPRGRWELNGYTF
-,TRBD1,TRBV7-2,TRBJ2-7,TGTGCCAGCACCTTAACCAGGGACAGGGGATACGAGCAGTACTTC,CASTLTRDRGYEQYF
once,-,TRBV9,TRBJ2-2,TGTGCCAGCAGCGTAGATAGTTCCGGGGAGCTGTTTTTT,CASSVDSSGELFF
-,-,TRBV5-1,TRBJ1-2,TGCGCCAGCAGCCCGGGGAGGGGCCATGGCTACACCTTC,CASSPGRGHGYTF
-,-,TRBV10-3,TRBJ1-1,TGTGCCATCAGAAGCACAGGTTCCGATGAAGCTTTCTTT,CAIRSTGSDEAFF
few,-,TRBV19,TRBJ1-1,TGTGCCAGTAGTAAGGTTCGAGGAATAGAAGCTTTCTTT,CASSKVRGIEAFF
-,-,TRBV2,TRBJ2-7,TGTGCCAGCAGGCAGGATGAGACAGTCATCGTTGGGCAGTACTTC,CASRQDETVIVGQYF
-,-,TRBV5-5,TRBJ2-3,TGTGCCAGCAGCTTGAGAGGGGCACCGGGAGCTCGCACAGATACGCAGTATTTT,CASSLRGAPGARTDTQYF
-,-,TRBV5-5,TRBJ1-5,TGTGCCAGCAGCCTGGGGGCCTCAACCGGGGCCCAGCATTTT,CASSLGASTGAQHF
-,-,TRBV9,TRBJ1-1,TGTGCCAGCAGCACTAGCTCGGGGACTGAAGCTTTCTTT,CASSTSSGTEAFF
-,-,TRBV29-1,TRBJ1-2,TGCAGCATCTCTGGGCAGGGCCCGCGGGGCTACACCTTC,CSISGQGPRGYTF
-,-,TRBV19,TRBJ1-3,TGTGCCAGTAGTTCCCTGGACAGCTCTGGAAACACCATATATTTT,CASSSLDSSGNTIYF
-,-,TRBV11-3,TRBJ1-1,TGTGCCAGCAGCCCCGAGGGAGGTACTGAAGCTTTCTTT,CASSPEGGTEAFF
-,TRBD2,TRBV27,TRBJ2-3,TGTGCCAGCAGTTCTCTCTCACTAGCGGGAACAGATACGCAGTATTTT,CASSSLSLAGTDTQYF
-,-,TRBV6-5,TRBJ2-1,TGTGCCACCGGCCAGGCACTCTCCTACAATGAGCAGTTCTTC,CATGQALSYNEQFF
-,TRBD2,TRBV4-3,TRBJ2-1,TGCGCCAGCAGGCTACTTGGCGGGGGCAATGAGCAGTTCTTC,CASRLLGGGNEQFF
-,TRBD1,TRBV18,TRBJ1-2,TGTGCCAGCTCACCACAGCGACAGGGATCTTATGGCTACACCTTC,CASSPQRQGSYGYTF
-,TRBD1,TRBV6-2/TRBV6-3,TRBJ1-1,TGTGCCAGCAGCCGCCCCACAGGGGGGACTGAAGCTTTCTTT,CASSRPTGGTEAFF
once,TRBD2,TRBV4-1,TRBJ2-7,TGCGCCAGCAGCCAAGGGCTTACTAGCGGGAGGGCCTTTGGTGGCGAGCAGTACTTC,CASSQGLTSGRAFGGEQYF
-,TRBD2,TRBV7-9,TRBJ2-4,TGTGCCAGCAGCCAGCTAAGAGGGACTAGCCGGAAAAAGTACTTC,CASSQLRGTSRKKYF
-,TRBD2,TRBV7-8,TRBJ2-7,TGTGCCAGCAGCTTAGTCGGTCGACTAGCGGGAGGGCTATACGAGCAGTACTTC,CASSLVGRLAGGLYEQYF
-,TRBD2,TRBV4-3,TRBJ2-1,TGCGCCAGCAGCCAAGCGACTAGCGGGAGCAGGAATGAGCAGTTCTTC,CASSQATSGSRNEQFF
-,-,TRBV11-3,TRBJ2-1,TGTGCCAGCAGCTTACTCTCGTCCTACAATGAGCAGTTCTTC,CASSLLSSYNEQFF
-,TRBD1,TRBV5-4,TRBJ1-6,TGTGCCAGCAGCCTCGAGGGGGCAGGGAGCTCCTATAATTCACCCCTCCACTTT,CASSLEGAGSSYNSPLHF
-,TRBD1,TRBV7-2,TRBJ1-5,TGTGCCAGCAGCTTCACAGGGGTTGGTCAGCCCCAGCATTTT,CASSFTGVGQPQHF
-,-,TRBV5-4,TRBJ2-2,TGTGCCAGCAGCTTGGGGGGGCACGTCGACACCGGGGAGCTGTTTTTT,CASSLGGHVDTGELFF
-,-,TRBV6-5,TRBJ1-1,TGTGCCAGCAGTTTCAACGGGATAGGATTGAACACTGAAGCTTTCTTT,CASSFNGIGLNTEAFF
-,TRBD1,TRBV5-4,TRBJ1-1,TGTGCCAGCAGCCCGAGGACAGGGGAGGACACTGAAGCTTTCTTT,CASSPRTGEDTEAFF
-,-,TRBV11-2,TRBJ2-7,TGTGCCAGCAGCTTACAATCGGTCTCCCCCTACGAGCAGTACTTC,CASSLQSVSPYEQYF
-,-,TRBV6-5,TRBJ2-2,TGTGCCAGCAAGAGGGGGAGGGCCGGCACCGGGGAGCTGTTTTTT,CASKRGRAGTGELFF
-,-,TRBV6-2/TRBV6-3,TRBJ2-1,TGTGCCAGCAGTGAGGGATACAATGAGCAGTTCTTC,CASSEGYNEQFF
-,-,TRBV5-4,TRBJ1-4,TGTGCCAGCAGCCCTGGGGAGGGGAGAGGGAATGAAAAACTGTTTTTT,CASSPGEGRGNEKLFF
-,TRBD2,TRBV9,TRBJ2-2,TGTGCCAGCAGCGTAGGACTAGCGGGAAACACCGGGGAGCTGTTTTTT,CASSVGLAGNTGELFF
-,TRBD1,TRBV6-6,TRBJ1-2,TGTGCCAGCAGTCACGATAGAACAGGGGGCATTATCTATGGCTACACCTTC,CASSHDRTGGIIYGYTF
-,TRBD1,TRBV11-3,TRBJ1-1,TGTGCCAGCAGCCCAGGGAGGGACAGGGGGCTTAGCGGTGAAGCTTTCTTT,CASSPGRDRGLSGEAFF
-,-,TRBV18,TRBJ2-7,TGTGCCAGCTCACCAGTATTGGACAGTACAGCCTACGAGCAGTACTTC,CASSPVLDSTAYEQYF
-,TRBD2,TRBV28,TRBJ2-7,TGTGCCAGCACCCCCGGCGGGAGAGCCGAGCAGTACTTC,CASTPGGRAEQYF
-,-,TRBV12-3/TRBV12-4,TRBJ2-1,TGTGCCAGCAGCTTTAGCGCTTACAATGAGCAGTTCTTC,CASSFSAYNEQFF